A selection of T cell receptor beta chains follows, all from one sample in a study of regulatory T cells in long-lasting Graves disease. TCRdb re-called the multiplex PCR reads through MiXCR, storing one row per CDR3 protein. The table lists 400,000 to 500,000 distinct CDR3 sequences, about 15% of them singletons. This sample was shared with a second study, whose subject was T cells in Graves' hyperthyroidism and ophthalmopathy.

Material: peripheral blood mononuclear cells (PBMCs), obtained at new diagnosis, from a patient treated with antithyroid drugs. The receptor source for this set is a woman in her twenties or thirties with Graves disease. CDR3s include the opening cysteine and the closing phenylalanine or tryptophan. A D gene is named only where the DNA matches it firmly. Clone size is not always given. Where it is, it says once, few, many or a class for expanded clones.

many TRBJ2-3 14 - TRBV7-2 TGTGCCAGCAGCTCACCTAGTAGCACAGATACGCAGTATTTT CASSSPSSTDTQYF
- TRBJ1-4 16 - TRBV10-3 TGTGCCATCAGTGAGACCCCCGTTGGTGGGAGGGAAAAACTGTTTTTT CAISETPVGGREKLFF
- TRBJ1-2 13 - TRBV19 TGTGCCAGTAGTATAGAGTCCCAGGGCGGCTACACCTTC CASSIESQGGYTF
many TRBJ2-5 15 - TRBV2 TGTGCCAGCAGGAACAGGGTTGGGGGAGTGGAGACCCAGTACTTC CASRNRVGGVETQYF
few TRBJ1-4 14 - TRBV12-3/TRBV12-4 TGTGCCAGCAGTCCCCGGGCGGGTCGAAGAAAACTGTTTTTT CASSPRAGRRKLFF
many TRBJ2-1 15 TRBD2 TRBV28 TGTGCCAGCAGTTTCACTAGCGGGAGGTCCAATGAGCAGTTCTTC CASSFTSGRSNEQFF
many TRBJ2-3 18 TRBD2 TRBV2 TGTGCCAGCAGTGATTTGGGAACTAGCGGGAGTCCCACGGATACGCAGTATTTT CASSDLGTSGSPTDTQYF
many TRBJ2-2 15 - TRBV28 TGTGCCAGCAGTAACGGGGGTAGAGACACCGGGGAGCTGTTTTTT CASSNGGRDTGELFF
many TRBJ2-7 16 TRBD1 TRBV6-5 TGTGCCAGCAGTTTCCCCGACCGACAGGGAAACTACGAGCAGTACTTC CASSFPDRQGNYEQYF
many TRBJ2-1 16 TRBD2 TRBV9 TGTGCCAGCAGCGTAGAGGGTAGCGGGGCGTACAATGAGCAGTTCTTC CASSVEGSGAYNEQFF
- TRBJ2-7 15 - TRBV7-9 TGTGCCAGCAGCCACCCCCTCTCGGACAGTGGCGAGCAGTACTTC CASSHPLSDSGEQYF
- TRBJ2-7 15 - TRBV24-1 TGTGCCACCAGTGATTCGGAGGGTCCCTTATACGAGCAGTACTTC CATSDSEGPLYEQYF
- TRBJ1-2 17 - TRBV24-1 TGTGCCACCAGTGATTCCGGACAAGGAGGAACCGCCTATGGCTACACCTTC CATSDSGQGGTAYGYTF
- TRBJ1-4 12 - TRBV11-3 TGTGCCAGCAGCTCGACGGGGGAAAAACTGTTTTTT CASSSTGEKLFF
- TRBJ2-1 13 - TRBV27 TGTGCCAGCAGTTCGGGGGCAGGATTTGAGCAGTTCTTC CASSSGAGFEQFF
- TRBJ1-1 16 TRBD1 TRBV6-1 TGTGCCAGCAGCTTTGGGACAGGGGTAGTGAGCACTGAAGCTTCCTTT CASSFGTGVVSTEASF
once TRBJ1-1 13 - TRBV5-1 TGCGCCAGCGCGTTGGGACAGAACACTGAAGCTTTCTTT CASALGQNTEAFF
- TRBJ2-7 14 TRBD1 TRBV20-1 TGCAGTGCTGGACCTGAGACAGGGTACTACGAGCAGTACTTC CSAGPETGYYEQYF
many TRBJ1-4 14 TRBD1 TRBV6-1 TGTGCCAGCAGGTCCACAGGGGGTAATGAAAAACTGTTTTTT CASRSTGGNEKLFF
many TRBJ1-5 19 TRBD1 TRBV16 TGTGCCAGCAGCCGCCGACCCGACAGGGTATTTGGTATCCATCAGCCCCAGCATTTT CASSRRPDRVFGIHQPQHF